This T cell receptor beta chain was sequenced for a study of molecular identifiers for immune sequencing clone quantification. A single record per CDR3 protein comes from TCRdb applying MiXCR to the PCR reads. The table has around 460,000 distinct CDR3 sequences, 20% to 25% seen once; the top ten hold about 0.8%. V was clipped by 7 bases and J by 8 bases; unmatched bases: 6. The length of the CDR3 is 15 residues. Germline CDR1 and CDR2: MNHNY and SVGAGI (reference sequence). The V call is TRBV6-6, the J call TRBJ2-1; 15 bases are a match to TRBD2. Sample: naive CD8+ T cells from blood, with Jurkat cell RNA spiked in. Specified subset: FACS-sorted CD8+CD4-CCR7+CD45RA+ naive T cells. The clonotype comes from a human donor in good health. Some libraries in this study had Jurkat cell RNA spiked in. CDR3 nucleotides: TGTGCCAGCACCAGGACTAGCGGGAGGGTTGATGAGCAGTTCTTC. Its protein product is CASTRTSGRVDEQFF.